This T cell receptor beta chain was profiled in a study of blood T cell repertoires in COVID-19. Each participant's cohort was designated according to participant-reported clinical history. V lost 6 bases to trimming and J lost 3 bases; unmatched junction nucleotides: 2. The CDR3 is 13 amino acids. From germline, CDR1 is SQVTM and CDR2 ANQGSEA. This clone was counted between two and nine times. Source study methods: Scientists estimated how many nucleated cells there were by amplifying reference gene primers. Clones were read by immunoSEQ multiplex PCR, and TCRdb kept only the in-frame ones, dropping some. From that table come the V and J calls and clone size; the DNA was used to work out D and trimming. This table has fewer than 500,000 clones, around 90% appearing once.

The origin of this receptor is a young woman with acute COVID-19. The sequenced sample was PBMCs or T cells enriched from blood (not recorded which). The chain carries TRBV29-1 and TRBJ2-7; TRBD2 agrees at 13 bases. The CDR3 bases are TGCAGCGTCAGGACTAGCGGGGGCTACGAGCAGTACTTC. Amino acid sequence: CSVRTSGGYEQYF.